This T cell receptor (beta chain) was found in a study of blood T cell repertoires in COVID-19. Produced via immunoSEQ multiplex PCR; TCRdb's table is partial and in-frame only. The table lists about 270,000 clones, approximately 84% of them singletons, with more than 1.4% in the top ten. CDR1 KGHSH and CDR2 LQKENI come from the germline V gene. The length of the CDR3 is 14 residues. V lost 2 bases, J lost 6 bases, and 3 bases stayed unmatched. On this clone itself: Within the sample, other DNA sequences also encode this same CDR3.

Sequencing used peripheral blood. The J gene is TRBJ1-5, the V gene TRBV18, with 8 bases matching TRBD1. The source of this sequence is a human donor with COVID-19, enrolled during active disease. The donor label of this sample is uncertain. In nucleotides, the CDR3 is TGTGCCAGCTCACCAGGACAGGGCGGTCAGCCCCAGCATTTT. Residues: CASSPGQGGQPQHF.